This T cell receptor beta chain was recorded in a study of blood T cell repertoires in COVID-19. Whole-study context: T cells, B-cell-depleted T cells, or PBMCs provided the cDNA or gDNA that served as material.

Here immunoSEQ multiplex PCR was the method, and the copy in TCRdb shows in-frame clones only, minus some. The sample shows tens of thousands of clones, 88% of them seen only once. Germline CDR1 MDHEN, CDR2 SYDVKM. This CDR3 has 15 residues. The junction had 1 base not matched to a gene; V was cut back by 1 base and J by 2 bases. This receptor was obtained from a woman over 75 with active or convalescent COVID-19. Source material: peripheral blood. The chain couples TRBV28 to TRBJ2-2; 7 bases fit TRBD1. The CDR3, as DNA: TGTGCCAGCAGTTTATACAGGGGAAACACCGGGGAGCTGTTTTTT. Residues: CASSLYRGNTGELFF.